Below are 28 T cell receptor beta chains sequenced from a single sample in a study of T cells in Graves' hyperthyroidism and ophthalmopathy. TCR beta CDR3 sequences were amplified from RNA transcripts. First-round RT-PCR of the TCR CDR3 relied on the HTBI primer set. Each CDR3 protein is one row after TCRdb ran MiXCR on the multiplex PCR reads. The table records 450,000 to 650,000 distinct CDR3 sequences, 13% to 15% of them present only once. Sequencing was performed on blood. The receptors shown here come from a woman aged 18-29 years with Graves' ophthalmopathy.

This clonotype was seen only a few times. The chain carries TRBV29-1 and TRBJ2-1; no reliable D call. The CDR3 is made up of 13 amino acids. The V and J ends lost 4 bases and 6 bases respectively, with 13 bases between them. CDR1 SQVTM and CDR2 ANQGSEA come from the germline V gene. The CDR3 sequence: CSVVRASLNEQFF. The CDR3 nucleotides are TGCAGCGTTGTCCGGGCCTCGCTCAATGAGCAGTTCTTC.

Ten or more counts support this clonotype. V usage is TRBV6-2 or TRBV6-3 and J usage is TRBJ2-2, with 8 bases aligning to TRBD2. The J segment lost 1 base and the V segment lost 6 bases, leaving 1 base of the junction unmatched. The CDR3 is 14 amino acids. The germline gives CDR1 MNHEY, CDR2 SVGEGT. CDR3 region: CASSGTRNTGELFF. CDR3 in DNA: TGTGCCAGCAGCGGGACTAGGAACACCGGGGAGCTGTTTTTT.

This clonotype has at least ten counts. The V gene is TRBV11-1, the J gene TRBJ2-1; D might be TRBD2 (6 bases). Trimming stripped 11 bases from V and 2 bases from J, with 13 bases between. Germline CDR1 reads SGHAT; CDR2 reads FQDESV (reference sequence). The CDR3 has 13 amino acids. In nucleotides, the CDR3 is TGTGCCTCTGTGCGGGGCCCCTACAATGAGCAGTTCTTC. Translating gives CASVRGPYNEQFF.

V usage is TRBV15 and J usage is TRBJ1-5, with TRBD1 as a possible D gene (6 bases). V lost 5 bases and J lost 2, with 13 bases in between. The CDR3 consists of 15 residues. Germline V lookup: CDR1 LNHNV, CDR2 YYDKDF (reference sequence). The CDR3 DNA follows: TGTGCCACCAGCGCCAGGACAGCAGGCAATCAGCCCCAGCATTTT. Translating it yields CATSARTAGNQPQHF.

DNA for the CDR3: TGCGCCAGCAGCCAAGTAAGACAGTCCAATGAGCAGTTCTTC. Its translation: CASSQVRQSNEQFF. The V gene is TRBV4-1, the J gene TRBJ2-1; possibly TRBD1 for D (5 bases). Germline-derived CDR1 and CDR2 are MGHRA and YSYEKL. V gave up 1 base and J gave up 6 bases, with 10 bases separating them. The CDR3 extends over 14 amino acids.

This clonotype was recorded at least ten times. The genes are TRBV30 and TRBJ1-2, with 10 nucleotides matching TRBD1. Trimming removed 7 bases from V and 3 bases from J; junction bases left unmatched: 8. The germline V gene has CDR1 GTSNPN and CDR2 SVGIG (reference sequence). The CDR3 is 14 residues long. CDR3 sequence: CASQGQGEDYGYTF. The CDR3 DNA follows: TGTGCCTCCCAAGGACAGGGGGAGGACTATGGCTACACCTTC.

The chain has TRBV7-2 and TRBJ2-5; D unclear. V was trimmed by 1 base and J by 4 bases, leaving 13 bases between them. This CDR3 is 15 amino acids long. Germline assignment: CDR1 SGHTA and CDR2 FQGNSA. The CDR3 coding sequence is TGTGCCAGCAGCTTAGGAGGATGGGTTTCAGAGACCCAGTACTTC. Translation: CASSLGGWVSETQYF.

This clonotype was seen at least ten times. The chain links TRBV20-1 to TRBJ1-1; 7 positions match TRBD1. Germline V gives CDR1 DFQATT, CDR2 SNEGSKA (reference sequence). This CDR3 region has 19 residues. V gave up 2 bases and J gave up 1 base; unmatched junction bases: 19. CDR3 in DNA: TGCAGTGCTAGATTCCCTGTGGGACAGTCCCCGGACGGGAACACTGAAGCTTTCTTT. Protein: CSARFPVGQSPDGNTEAFF.

The chain links TRBV7-9 to TRBJ1-1; the match to TRBD1 covers 9 bases. The CDR3 is 18 residues long. Germline CDR1 reads SEHNR; CDR2 reads FQNEAQ (reference sequence). Unmatched junction bases numbered 18, after V lost 5 bases and J lost 5 bases. CDR3 DNA sequence: TGTGCCAGCAGCGAGACCGGGACAGGGTTCTCCCCTCCGACTGAAGCTTTCTTT. It is translated as CASSETGTGFSPPTEAFF.

As concerns this clonotype: Possible read error: a much larger clone is one base away. The chain employs TRBV12-3 or TRBV12-4 and TRBJ1-5; D is ambiguous. The CDR3 is made up of 15 amino acids. V shed 2 bases and J shed 0 bases, with 8 bases lying between them. CDR3 in amino acids: CASSLKLLSNQPQHF. CDR3 in DNA: TGTGCCAGCAGTTTAAAGCTCCTTAGCAATCAGCCCCAGCATTTT.

Comments on this clonotype: At one end the junction does not follow the germline gene, possibly because of a read error. The gene calls are TRBV6-1 and TRBJ2-7, with 7 bases aligning to TRBD2. This CDR3 has 17 residues. Germline CDR1 reads MNHNS; CDR2 reads SASEGT. The CDR3 sequence: CASSEGSAGGSSHEQYF. The CDR3 DNA reads as TGTGCCAGCAGTGAAGGGTCCGCGGGCGGGAGCTCCCACGAGCAGTACTTC.

This clonotype was seen many times. The gene calls are TRBV29-1 and TRBJ1-5, with D hard to call. V lost 1 base to trimming and J lost 2 bases, with 6 bases between them. CDR3 size: 13 residues. Germline V gene lookup returns CDR1 SQVTM and CDR2 ANQGSEA. CDR3 sequence (DNA): TGCAGCGTTGAAGGGCAGGGCAATCAGCCCCAGCATTTT. As protein: CSVEGQGNQPQHF.

This clonotype was counted only a few times. The chain has TRBV12-3 or TRBV12-4 and TRBJ2-1; TRBD1 matches at 11 bases. Germline trimming cut 8 bases from V and 6 bases from J; bases unmatched to any gene: 6. The CDR3 spans 14 residues. The CDR3 here is CASGQGARPNEQFF. CDR3 bases: TGTGCCAGCGGACAGGGGGCCCGCCCCAATGAGCAGTTCTTC.

In this sample, this clonotype turned up many times. The rearrangement joins TRBV5-1 to TRBJ2-5, with 13 bases lining up with TRBD2. CDR1 and CDR2 from the germline V gene are SGHRS and YFSETQ. Trimming took 4 bases from V and 3 from J; bases not matched to a gene: 3. The CDR3 is 15 residues long. The CDR3 bases are TGCGCCAGCAGCCGTGGGACTAGCGGGGAAGAGACCCAGTACTTC. Protein product: CASSRGTSGEETQYF. The full variable domain, completed using reference TRBV5-1 and TRBJ2-5, is KAGVTQTPRYLIKTRGQQVTLSCSPISGHRSVSWYQQTPGQGLQFLFEYFSETQRNKGNFPGRFSGRQFSNSRSEMNVSTLELGDSALYLCASSRGTSGEETQYFGPGTRLLVL.

Many counts were recorded for this clonotype. The rearrangement links TRBV25-1 to TRBJ2-5, with 10 nucleotides matching TRBD1. CDR1 is MGHDK, CDR2 SYGVNS, per germline. The CDR3 has 20 amino acids. The trim removed 4 bases at V and 2 bases at J, leaving 19 bases unmatched. This CDR3 reads CASSGADRDRGPRPQETQYF. DNA of the CDR3: TGTGCCAGCAGTGGGGCTGACCGGGACAGGGGCCCACGTCCGCAAGAGACCCAGTACTTC.

This clonotype was detected a few times. The genes are TRBV24-1 and TRBJ2-5, with D perhaps given as TRBD1 or TRBD2 (7 bases each). V lost 6 bases and J lost 2, with 12 bases in between. The germline CDR1 and CDR2 sequences are KGHDR and SFDVKD. The CDR3 is 14 amino acids. The CDR3 is CATSPGGGQETQYF. The DNA for the CDR3 is TGTGCCACCAGTCCAGGGGGAGGGCAAGAGACCCAGTACTTC.

This clonotype was detected many times. The genes are TRBV5-5 and TRBJ1-4; D perhaps matches TRBD1 (5 bases). Germline assignment: CDR1 SGHKS and CDR2 YYEKEE (reference sequence). The CDR3 is made up of 13 amino acids. V was shortened by 4 bases and J by 8 bases, with 12 bases between the two germline ends. CDR3 nucleotides: TGTGCCAGCAGCCAGGGAATGCCGGAAAAACTGTTTTTT. Protein sequence: CASSQGMPEKLFF.

This clonotype was observed a few times. The rearrangement joins TRBV7-9 to TRBJ1-1, with D tentatively TRBD1 (5 bases). V gave up 5 bases and J gave up 5 bases, with 21 bases separating them. The CDR3 extends over 16 amino acids. Germline V gives CDR1 SEHNR, CDR2 FQNEAQ (reference sequence). The CDR3 nucleotides read TGTGCCAGCAGCCACCCGGAGCCTCGGGGGGTAACTGAAGCTTTCTTT. Protein sequence: CASSHPEPRGVTEAFF.

At least ten counts were recorded for this clonotype. The J gene is TRBJ1-2, the V gene TRBV19; D is undetermined. This CDR3 spans 12 amino acids. V was pared by 7 bases and J by 8 bases, with 14 bases between. Germline CDR1 is LNHDA and CDR2 is SQIVND (reference sequence). The DNA of the CDR3 is TGTGCCAGTAAGACGGGCTTCGGGGGCTACACCTTC. Translated: CASKTGFGGYTF.

This clonotype has just a few counts. The chain recombines TRBV7-3 with TRBJ1-6, with D uncertain. Germline-derived CDR1 and CDR2 are SGHTA and FQGTGA. The CDR3 spans 14 residues. Trimming pared 1 base from V and 9 bases from J, leaving 10 bases between. The CDR3 sequence is CASSLMTQGSPLHF. The CDR3 region has the DNA TGTGCCAGCAGCTTAATGACACAAGGTTCACCCCTCCACTTT.

This clonotype was observed many times. This chain joins TRBV20-1 and TRBJ2-7, with 8 positions matching TRBD1. Germline-derived CDR1 and CDR2 are DFQATT and SNEGSKA (reference sequence). The CDR3 extends over 12 amino acids. Losses at the gene ends were 6 bases for V and 6 bases for J; bases not matched to a gene: 7. The CDR3 reads CSARQGTGEQYF. The CDR3 DNA reads as TGCAGTGCGAGACAGGGGACGGGCGAGCAGTACTTC.

The sample holds a few counts of this clonotype. The CDR3 DNA is TGCAGCGTAGCCGGGACAGGGGATACGTGGAATGAAAAACTGTTTTTT. Translating it yields CSVAGTGDTWNEKLFF. The rearrangement joins TRBV29-1 to TRBJ1-4; 10 bases are shared with TRBD1. Germline CDR1 SQVTM, CDR2 ANQGSEA. This CDR3 is 16 amino acids long. The ends lost 6 bases at V and 5 bases at J; junction bases unmatched: 12.

This clonotype was seen many times. The rearrangement joins TRBV28 to TRBJ2-1; D could derive from TRBD1 or TRBD2 (7 bases each). Trimming left V 6 bases short and J 8 bases short, with 17 bases between. This CDR3 region has 14 residues. The V gene's germline CDR1 is MDHEN and CDR2 SYDVKM. Written as DNA, the CDR3 is TGTGCCAGCAGCCGACAGGGAGGGGGGGATGAGCAGTTCTTC. It translates to CASSRQGGGDEQFF.

The CDR3 coding sequence is TGTGCCACCAGGAGGCGGGGGGCGGCCGGGGAGCTGTTTTTT. Translating it yields CATRRRGAAGELFF. The chain couples TRBV15 to TRBJ2-2; 8 nucleotides line up with TRBD2. The length of the CDR3 is 14 residues. Germline CDR1 is LNHNV and CDR2 is YYDKDF (reference sequence). With 6 bases clipped from V and 6 bases from J, the junction kept 6 bases outside the gene matches.

V usage is TRBV30 and J usage is TRBJ1-6, with 8 bases aligning to TRBD1. Germline V lookup: CDR1 GTSNPN, CDR2 SVGIG (reference sequence). CDR3 length equals 15 residues. J was trimmed by 3 bases and V by 5 bases; bases with no gene match: 6. CDR3 bases: TGTGCCTGGGGTGAGGGACAGGACTATAATTCACCCCTCCACTTT. Translation: CAWGEGQDYNSPLHF.

In this sample, this clonotype turned up many times. This chain joins TRBV18 and TRBJ2-5; TRBD2 matches 9 bases. The germline V gene encodes CDR1 KGHSH and CDR2 LQKENI. With V trimmed by 1 base and J by 7 bases, 4 bases remained unmatched. The CDR3 has 14 amino acids. The CDR3 is CASSPLAGDGTQYF. CDR3 nucleotides: TGTGCCAGCTCACCACTAGCGGGAGACGGGACCCAGTACTTC.

This clonotype was detected many times. V usage is TRBV20-1 and J usage is TRBJ2-3, with a tentative D call TRBD2 (5 bases). V was cut by 3 bases and J by 4 bases, with 11 bases left in between. Germline assignment: CDR1 DFQATT and CDR2 SNEGSKA (reference sequence). CDR3 length: 13 residues. CDR3 DNA sequence: TGCAGTGCTAGCCCTCACGGGGCAGATACGCAGTATTTT. Amino acids: CSASPHGADTQYF.

This clonotype was seen repeatedly, ten times or more. The genes are TRBV27 and TRBJ2-5, with 9 nucleotides matching TRBD2. The CDR3 covers 17 residues. Germline V CDR1 and CDR2: MNHEY, SMNVEV (reference sequence). V shed 1 base, J shed 5 bases, and the junction held 11 bases outside the gene matches. CDR3 in amino acids: CASSLWAGGLVGETQYF. The CDR3 DNA reads as TGTGCCAGCAGTTTATGGGCGGGAGGGCTCGTGGGGGAGACCCAGTACTTC.